What follows is one T cell receptor (beta chain) and its context. The record originates from a study of memory CD4+ T cells and cytomegalovirus serostatus. The sort gate was single viable CD3+CD4+CD8-CD45RO+ cells for memory CD4+ T cells. Produced via immunoSEQ multiplex PCR; TCRdb's table is partial and in-frame only. The data show about 82,000 clones, around 80% seen once. Unmatched junction bases numbered 5, after V lost 0 bases and J lost 8 bases. CDR1 and CDR2 from the germline V gene are SGHTA and FQGTGA. The CDR3 is 15 amino acids. This TCR was sampled from an adult in good health and CMV-seronegative. This sequence joins TRBV7-3 and TRBJ2-2, with 8 bases matching TRBD1. The sequencing input was memory CD4+ T cells from blood. In DNA form, the CDR3 reads TGTGCCAGCAGCTTAACTGCAGGGGGCTTAGGGGAGCTGTTTTTT. Amino acids: CASSLTAGGLGELFF.